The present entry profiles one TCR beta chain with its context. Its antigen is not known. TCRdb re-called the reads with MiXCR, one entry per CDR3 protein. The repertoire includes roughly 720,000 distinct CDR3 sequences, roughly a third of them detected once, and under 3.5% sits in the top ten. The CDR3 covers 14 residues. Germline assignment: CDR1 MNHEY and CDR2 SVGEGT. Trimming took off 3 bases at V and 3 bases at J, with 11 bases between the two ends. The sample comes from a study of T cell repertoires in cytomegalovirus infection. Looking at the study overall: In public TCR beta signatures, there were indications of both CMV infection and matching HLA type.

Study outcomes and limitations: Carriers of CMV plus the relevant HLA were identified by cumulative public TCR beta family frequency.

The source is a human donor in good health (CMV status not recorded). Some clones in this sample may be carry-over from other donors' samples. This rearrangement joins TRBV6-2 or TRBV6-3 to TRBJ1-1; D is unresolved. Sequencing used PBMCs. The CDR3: CASSYRREDTEAFF. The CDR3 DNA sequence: TGTGCCAGCAGTTATCGGCGGGAAGACACTGAAGCTTTCTTT.